Listed below are T cell receptor beta chains from one sample, sequenced in a study of T cell responses to AZD1222 COVID-19 vaccine. TCRdb keeps only in-frame clones here, not all; method: immunoSEQ multiplex PCR. The sample consists of over 100,000 clones, around 86% of them appearing once. Sample: peripheral blood, taken on day 0 of AZD1222 vaccination. These receptor sequences come from an adult in good health. Both conserved end residues are part of each CDR3. The order of the fields is clone size, D gene, J gene, V gene, CDR3 protein, CDR3 DNA. A D gene is named only where the DNA matches it firmly. Clone size is given for some rows only: seen once, a few or many times, or a class if the clone is expanded.

NA | TRBD2 | TRBJ2-7 | TRBV7-2 | CASSNGLVSHEQYF | TGTGCCAGCAGCAACGGACTAGTCTCCCACGAGCAGTACTTC
NA | TRBD2 | TRBJ2-3 | TRBV19 | CASGGRLAGADTQYF | TGTGCCAGTGGAGGGCGGCTAGCGGGCGCAGATACGCAGTATTTT
NA | NA | TRBJ1-3 | TRBV9 | CASSHLTTTDRNTIYF | TGTGCCAGCAGCCACCTAACGACTACAGATAGAAACACCATATATTTT
NA | NA | TRBJ1-1 | TRBV3-1/TRBV3-2 | CASSQDPGLNTEAFF | TGTGCCAGCAGCCAAGACCCGGGGCTGAACACTGAAGCTTTCTTT
NA | NA | TRBJ2-7 | TRBV2 | CASSDGSVRLTYEQYF | TGTGCCAGCAGTGACGGATCGGTACGCCTTACCTACGAGCAGTACTTC
NA | TRBD1 | TRBJ1-1 | TRBV12-3/TRBV12-4 | CASSLRDRKEAFF | TGTGCCAGCAGTCTCCGGGACAGAAAGGAAGCTTTCTTT
NA | NA | TRBJ2-2 | TRBV19 | CASSPDRFTGELFF | TGTGCCAGTAGTCCAGACAGGTTCACCGGGGAGCTGTTTTTT
NA | TRBD2 | TRBJ2-7 | TRBV6-5 | CASSYSERGGSYEQYF | TGTGCCAGCAGTTACTCAGAGCGGGGGGGCTCCTACGAGCAGTACTTC
NA | TRBD1 | TRBJ1-1 | TRBV27 | CASVGTGTADTEAFF | TGTGCCAGCGTGGGGACAGGGACGGCGGACACTGAAGCTTTCTTT
few | NA | TRBJ2-7 | TRBV6-1 | CASSEYGTQYF | TGTGCCAGCAGTGAATATGGCACGCAGTACTTC